Detailed here is one TCR beta chain. This entry belongs to a study of blood T cell repertoires in COVID-19. Overall study context: T cells, B-cell-depleted T cells, or PBMCs supplied cDNA or gDNA.

CDR1 is SGDLS and CDR2 is YYNGEE in the germline V gene. CDR3 size: 14 residues. Between the trimmed V and J ends, which lost 0 bases and 8 bases, there was a span of 14 bases. As handled by the study authors: Nucleated cell number was recorded as an estimate derived from reference gene primer amplification. Measured with immunoSEQ multiplex PCR; TCRdb has only the in-frame clones, and not every one. V and J calls and clone size come straight from that table; D and trimming were deduced from the DNA. The table includes about 39,000 clones, over 70% detected once. This TCR was recovered from a man in his fifties or sixties with active or convalescent COVID-19. The sequenced material came from peripheral blood. The chain has TRBV9 and TRBJ1-2; D is possibly TRBD1 (6 bases). The CDR3 region has the DNA TGTGCCAGCAGCGTAGATTTGGGGGCGCGGGGCTACACCTTC. Protein sequence: CASSVDLGARGYTF. Combining the CDR3 with reference TRBV9 and TRBJ1-2 gives the whole variable domain DSGVTQTPKHLITATGQRVTLRCSPRSGDLSVYWYQQSLDQGLQFLIQYYNGEERAKGNILERFSAQQFPDLHSELNLSSLELGDSALYFCASSVDLGARGYTFGSGTRLTVV.